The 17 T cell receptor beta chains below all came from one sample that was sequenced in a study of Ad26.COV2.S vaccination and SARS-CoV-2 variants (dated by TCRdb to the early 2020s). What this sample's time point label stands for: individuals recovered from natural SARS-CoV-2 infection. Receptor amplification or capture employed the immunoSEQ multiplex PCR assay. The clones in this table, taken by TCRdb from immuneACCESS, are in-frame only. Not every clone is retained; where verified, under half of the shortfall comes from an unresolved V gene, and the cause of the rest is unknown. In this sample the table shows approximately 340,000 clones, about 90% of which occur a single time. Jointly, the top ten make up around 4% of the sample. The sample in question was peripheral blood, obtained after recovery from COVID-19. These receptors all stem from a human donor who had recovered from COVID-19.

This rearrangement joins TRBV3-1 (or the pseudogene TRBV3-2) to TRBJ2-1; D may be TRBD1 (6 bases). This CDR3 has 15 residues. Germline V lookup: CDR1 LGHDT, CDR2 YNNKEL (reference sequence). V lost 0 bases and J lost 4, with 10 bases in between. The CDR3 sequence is CASSQDARGYNEQFF. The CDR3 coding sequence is TGTGCCAGCAGCCAAGATGCCAGGGGTTACAATGAGCAGTTCTTC.

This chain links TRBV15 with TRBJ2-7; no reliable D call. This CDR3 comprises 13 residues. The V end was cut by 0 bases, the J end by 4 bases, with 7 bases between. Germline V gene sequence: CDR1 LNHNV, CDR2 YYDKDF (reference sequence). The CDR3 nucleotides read TGTGCCACCAGCAGAGATGGAGATTACGAGCAGTACTTC. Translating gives CATSRDGDYEQYF.

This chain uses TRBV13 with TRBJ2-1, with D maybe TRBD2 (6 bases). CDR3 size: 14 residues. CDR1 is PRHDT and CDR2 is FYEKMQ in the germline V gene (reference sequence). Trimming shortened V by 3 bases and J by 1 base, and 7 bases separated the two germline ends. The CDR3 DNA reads TGTGCCAGCAGCTTTAGCGGTTCCTACAATGAGCAGTTCTTC. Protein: CASSFSGSYNEQFF.

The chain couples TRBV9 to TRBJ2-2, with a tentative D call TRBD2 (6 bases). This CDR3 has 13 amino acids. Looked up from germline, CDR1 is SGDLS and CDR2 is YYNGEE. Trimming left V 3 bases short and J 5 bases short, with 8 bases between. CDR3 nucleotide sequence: TGTGCCAGCAGCGCTGCGGGAACCGGGGAGCTGTTTTTT. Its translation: CASSAAGTGELFF.

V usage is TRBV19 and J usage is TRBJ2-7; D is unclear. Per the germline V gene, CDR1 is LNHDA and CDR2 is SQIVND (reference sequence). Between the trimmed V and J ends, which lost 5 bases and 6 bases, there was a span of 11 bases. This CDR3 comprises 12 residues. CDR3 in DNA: TGTGCCAGTAGTCCGCGCCCGGGCGAGCAGTACTTC. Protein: CASSPRPGEQYF.

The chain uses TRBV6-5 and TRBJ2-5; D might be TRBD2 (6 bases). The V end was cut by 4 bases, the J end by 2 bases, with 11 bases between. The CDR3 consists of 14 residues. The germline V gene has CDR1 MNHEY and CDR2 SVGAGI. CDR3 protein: CASSSIGTQETQYF. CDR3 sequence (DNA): TGTGCCAGCAGTTCTATAGGGACTCAAGAGACCCAGTACTTC.

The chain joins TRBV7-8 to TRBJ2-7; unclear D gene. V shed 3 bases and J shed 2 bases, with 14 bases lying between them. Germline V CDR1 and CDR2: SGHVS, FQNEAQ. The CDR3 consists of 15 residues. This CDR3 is CASSFTRLFTYEQYF. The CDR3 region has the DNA TGTGCCAGCAGCTTTACCAGGCTATTCACCTACGAGCAGTACTTC. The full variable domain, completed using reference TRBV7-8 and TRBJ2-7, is GAGVSQSPRYKVAKRGQDVALRCDPISGHVSLFWYQQALGQGPEFLTYFQNEAQLDKSGLPSDRFFAERPEGSVSTLKIQRTQQEDSAVYLCASSFTRLFTYEQYFGPGTRLTVT.

The CDR3 loop is CASSRTGGVDTQYF. DNA for the CDR3: TGTGCCAGCAGTAGGACAGGGGGCGTAGATACGCAGTATTTT. The chain is built from TRBV2 and TRBJ2-3; 11 bases map to TRBD1. The V gene's germline CDR1 is SNHLY and CDR2 FYNNEI. The CDR3 contains 14 residues. The V and J ends lost 5 bases and 5 bases, in that order; junction bases with no gene match: 3.

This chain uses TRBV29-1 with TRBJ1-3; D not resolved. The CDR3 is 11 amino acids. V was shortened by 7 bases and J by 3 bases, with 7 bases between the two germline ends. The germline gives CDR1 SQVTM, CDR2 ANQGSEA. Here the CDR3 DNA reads TGCAGCGGGACTAATGGAAACACCATATATTTT. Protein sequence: CSGTNGNTIYF.

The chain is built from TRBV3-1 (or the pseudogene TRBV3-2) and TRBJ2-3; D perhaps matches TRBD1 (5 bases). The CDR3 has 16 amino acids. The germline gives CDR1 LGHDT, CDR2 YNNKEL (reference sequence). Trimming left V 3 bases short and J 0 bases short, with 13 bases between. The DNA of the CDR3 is TGTGCCAGCAGCCATGGGGTCAGGGCCAGCACAGATACGCAGTATTTT. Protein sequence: CASSHGVRASTDTQYF.

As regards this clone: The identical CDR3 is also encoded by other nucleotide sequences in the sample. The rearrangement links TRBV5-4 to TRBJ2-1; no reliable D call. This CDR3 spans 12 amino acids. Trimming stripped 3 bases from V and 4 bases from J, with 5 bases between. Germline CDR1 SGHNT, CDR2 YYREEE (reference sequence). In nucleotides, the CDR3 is TGTGCCAGCAGCTCCGGGTACAATGAGCAGTTCTTC. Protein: CASSSGYNEQFF.

The CDR3 coding sequence is TGCGCCAGCAGCCAAGTACCCGGACGGATGAACACTGAAGCTTTCTTT. The encoded protein is CASSQVPGRMNTEAFF. The J gene is TRBJ1-1, the V gene TRBV4-1; D is uncertain. Trimming took off 1 base at V and 0 bases at J, with 12 bases between the two ends. The CDR3 is made up of 16 amino acids. Germline V gene sequence: CDR1 MGHRA, CDR2 YSYEKL.

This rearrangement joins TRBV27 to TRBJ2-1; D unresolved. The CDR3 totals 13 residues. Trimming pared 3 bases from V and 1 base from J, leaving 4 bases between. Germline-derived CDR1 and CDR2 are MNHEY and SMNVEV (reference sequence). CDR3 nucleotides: TGTGCCAGCAGTTTTAGTTCCTACAATGAGCAGTTCTTC. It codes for CASSFSSYNEQFF.

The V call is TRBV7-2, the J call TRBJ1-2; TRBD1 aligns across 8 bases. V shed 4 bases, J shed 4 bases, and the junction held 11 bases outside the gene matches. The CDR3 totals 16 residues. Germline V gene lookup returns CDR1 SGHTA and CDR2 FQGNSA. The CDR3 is CASSSNSRTGLYGYTF. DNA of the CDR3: TGTGCCAGCAGCTCCAACTCCCGGACAGGGCTCTATGGCTACACCTTC.

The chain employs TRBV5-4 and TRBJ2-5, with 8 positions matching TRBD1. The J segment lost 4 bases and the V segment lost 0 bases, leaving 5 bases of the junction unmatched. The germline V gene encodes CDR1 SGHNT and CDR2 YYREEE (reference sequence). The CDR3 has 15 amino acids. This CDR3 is CASSLGGQGGETQYF. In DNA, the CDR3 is TGTGCCAGCAGCTTGGGAGGACAGGGCGGAGAGACCCAGTACTTC.

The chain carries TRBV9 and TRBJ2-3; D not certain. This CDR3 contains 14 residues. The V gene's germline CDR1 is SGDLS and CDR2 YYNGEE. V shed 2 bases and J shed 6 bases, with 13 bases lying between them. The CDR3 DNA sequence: TGTGCCAGCAGCGTCCCTTCCTCCCAGGATACGCAGTATTTT. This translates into CASSVPSSQDTQYF.

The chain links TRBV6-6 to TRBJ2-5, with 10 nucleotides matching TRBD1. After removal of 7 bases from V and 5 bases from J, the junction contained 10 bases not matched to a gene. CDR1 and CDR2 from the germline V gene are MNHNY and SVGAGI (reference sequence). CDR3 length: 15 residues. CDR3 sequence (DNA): TGTGCCAGCAACCGAGGACAGGGGGTAGGGGAGACCCAGTACTTC. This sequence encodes CASNRGQGVGETQYF.